This passage covers 31 T cell receptor beta chains from one sample sequenced in a study of shared clonotypes between healthy human individuals. Data came from immunoSEQ multiplex PCR; TCRdb stores just in-frame clones and leaves some out. The table records about 1.1 million clones, roughly 77% of them present only once. Sequenced input: memory CD4+ T cells from PBMCs. The subset denotes: CD45RA-negative fraction. These receptor sequences come from a man younger than 35 in good health. Some clones in this sample may be carry-over from other donors' samples.

This clone showed up just a few times. The chain is built from TRBV7-9 and TRBJ2-2; 10 bases match TRBD2. Germline CDR1 SEHNR, CDR2 FQNEAQ (reference sequence). Germline trimming cut 5 bases from V and 1 base from J; bases unmatched to any gene: 4. The CDR3 has 16 residues. The CDR3 reads CASSPRTSGNTGELFF. The CDR3 coding sequence is TGTGCCAGCAGCCCCCGGACTAGCGGGAACACCGGGGAGCTGTTTTTT.

The V gene is TRBV7-9, the J gene TRBJ2-7; 10 positions match TRBD1. Germline lookup yields CDR1 SEHNR and CDR2 FQNEAQ (reference sequence). The CDR3 length is 14 residues. V lost 5 bases and J lost 4; bases outside the gene matches: 5. For the CDR3, the DNA is TGTGCCAGCAGCCCCGGGACAGGGGCTTACGAGCAGTACTTC. Its protein product is CASSPGTGAYEQYF.

The chain couples TRBV5-1 to TRBJ2-1; 10 nucleotides agree with TRBD1. From germline, CDR1 is SGHRS and CDR2 YFSETQ. The trim removed 4 bases at V and 7 bases at J, leaving 5 bases unmatched. The CDR3 covers 14 residues. For the CDR3, the DNA is TGCGCCAGCAGCCCCGGACAGGGGGGAAATGAGCAGTTCTTC. Its translation is CASSPGQGGNEQFF.

Many counts were recorded for this clone. The chain has TRBV30 and TRBJ1-2, with 9 bases fitting TRBD1. The CDR3 contains 16 residues. Germline trimming cut 3 bases from V and 3 bases from J; bases unmatched to any gene: 11. Germline V CDR1 and CDR2: GTSNPN, SVGIG (reference sequence). Here the CDR3 reads CAWSKTGTGSYYGYTF. The CDR3 nucleotides are TGTGCCTGGAGCAAAACCGGGACAGGGTCTTACTATGGCTACACCTTC.

This clone was observed many times. The genes are TRBV9 and TRBJ1-1; 8 positions match TRBD1. The ends lost 2 bases at V and 1 base at J; junction bases unmatched: 4. The V gene's germline CDR1 is SGDLS and CDR2 YYNGEE. The length of the CDR3 is 15 residues. CDR3: CASSVSGGGNTEAFF. The CDR3 region has the DNA TGTGCCAGCAGCGTTTCAGGGGGCGGGAACACTGAAGCTTTCTTT.

The V and J genes are TRBV7-2 and TRBJ1-2; no reliable D call. The V and J ends lost 2 bases and 4 bases respectively, with 17 bases between them. The CDR3 has 16 residues. Germline CDR1 is SGHTA and CDR2 is FQGNSA. The DNA for the CDR3 is TGTGCCAGCAGCTTAACCGCGGTCCGGTACGGCTATGGCTACACCTTC. Its translation is CASSLTAVRYGYGYTF. Using reference TRBV7-2 and TRBJ1-2 for the parts outside the CDR3, the full variable domain is GAGVSQSPSNKVTEKGKDVELRCDPISGHTALYWYRQSLGQGLEFLIYFQGNSAPDKSGLPSDRFSAERTGGSVSTLTIQRTQQEDSAVYLCASSLTAVRYGYGYTFGSGTRLTVV.

Concerning this clone itself: The sample holds other DNA sequences that translate to the same CDR3. The rearrangement uses TRBV11-3 and TRBJ2-5, with D possibly being TRBD2 (6 bases). Trimming shortened V by 1 base and J by 2 bases, and 11 bases separated the two germline ends. CDR1 and CDR2 from the germline V gene are SGHNT and YENEEA. The CDR3 is 15 residues long. The CDR3 bases are TGTGCCAGCAGCTTAGGTCCAGGGAGGCAAGAGACCCAGTACTTC. This codes for CASSLGPGRQETQYF.

In its sample, this clone was seen many times. This chain joins TRBV6-6 and TRBJ1-1; 7 nucleotides agree with TRBD1. Trimming at V came to 6 bases and at J to 2 bases, leaving 6 bases not matched to a gene. The CDR3 spans 14 residues. Germline CDR1 reads MNHNY; CDR2 reads SVGAGI (reference sequence). The CDR3 nucleotides are TGTGCCAGCAGAAAGGGACAGCAAAACACTGAAGCTTTCTTT. This gives the protein CASRKGQQNTEAFF.

CDR3 sequence (DNA): TGTGCCAGCTCACCCCCTAGCGGGAGTGCGTACAATGAGCAGTTCTTC. This gives the protein CASSPPSGSAYNEQFF. The chain combines TRBV18 with TRBJ2-1, with TRBD2 identical over 10 bases. V shed 3 bases and J 4 bases; nucleotides not matched to a gene: 6. The CDR3 has 16 amino acids. Germline V gene data show CDR1 as KGHSH and CDR2 as LQKENI.

This chain links TRBV30 with TRBJ1-2; D is unclear. Trimming cost V 3 bases and J 1 base, with 12 bases left between them. CDR3 length: 14 residues. The germline V gene has CDR1 GTSNPN and CDR2 SVGIG (reference sequence). This CDR3 reads CAWSRRGGNYGYTF. CDR3 DNA: TGTGCCTGGAGCCGCCGGGGAGGTAACTATGGCTACACCTTC.

This chain links TRBV7-3 with TRBJ2-2; no clear D gene. The V gene lost 6 bases and the J gene lost 2 bases, with 4 bases spanning the gap. The length of the CDR3 is 12 residues. Germline V gene lookup returns CDR1 SGHTA and CDR2 FQGTGA. The CDR3 nucleotides are TGTGCCAGCAGAGTCAACACCGGGGAGCTGTTTTTT. Its protein product is CASRVNTGELFF.

CDR3 loop: CASSPGTSGSSSGANVLTF. The CDR3 DNA sequence: TGTGCCAGCAGTCCCGGGACTAGCGGGAGTAGCTCTGGGGCCAACGTCCTGACTTTC. This chain joins TRBV6-4 and TRBJ2-6, with TRBD2 identical over 14 bases. Trimming removed 5 bases from V and 0 bases from J; junction bases left unmatched: 6. The length of the CDR3 is 19 residues. The germline V gene encodes CDR1 MRHNA and CDR2 SNTAGT.

The chain links TRBV2 to TRBJ2-2; tentative D call: TRBD1 (5 bases). Between the trimmed V and J ends, which lost 1 base and 4 bases, there was a span of 7 bases. This CDR3 is 14 amino acids long. CDR1 is SNHLY, CDR2 FYNNEI, per germline. The CDR3 sequence is CASSEVGATGELFF. CDR3 bases: TGTGCCAGCAGTGAAGTAGGGGCCACCGGGGAGCTGTTTTTT.

The chain combines TRBV7-2 with TRBJ2-7, with D possibly being TRBD1 (5 bases). Trimming cost V 5 bases and J 7 bases, with 9 bases left between them. CDR1 and CDR2 from the germline V gene are SGHTA and FQGNSA. This CDR3 comprises 11 residues. CDR3 amino acids: CASSRYREQYV. The CDR3 nucleotides read TGTGCCAGCAGCCGGTACAGGGAGCAGTACGTC.

The chain carries TRBV27 and TRBJ1-6; 10 bases map to TRBD1. Trimming removed 7 bases from V and 8 bases from J; junction bases left unmatched: 5. The CDR3 sequence is 14 residues long. Germline CDR1 reads MNHEY; CDR2 reads SMNVEV (reference sequence). This CDR3 is CASTDGQGDSPLHF. CDR3 bases: TGTGCCAGCACCGACGGACAGGGGGATTCACCCCTCCACTTT.

This clone came up a few times. V gene TRBV7-9 combines with J gene TRBJ2-7, with 8 bases aligning to TRBD2. This CDR3 has 14 residues. V shed 2 bases and J 6 bases; nucleotides not matched to a gene: 6. Germline-derived CDR1 and CDR2 are SEHNR and FQNEAQ (reference sequence). The CDR3 sequence: CASSLNSGIAEQYF. CDR3 coding DNA: TGTGCCAGCAGCTTAAATAGCGGGATTGCCGAGCAGTACTTC.

The chain has TRBV7-2 and TRBJ2-7; 10 nucleotides match TRBD2. The V and J ends lost 3 bases and 12 bases, in that order; junction bases with no gene match: 20. Germline CDR1 is SGHTA and CDR2 is FQGNSA. The CDR3 loop spans 17 amino acids. CDR3 in amino acids: CASSFGNFRLAGARLYF. The CDR3 coding sequence is TGTGCCAGCAGCTTTGGTAATTTTCGGCTAGCGGGAGCTCGGCTGTACTTC.

Only one count was recorded for this clone. V is TRBV29-1 and J is TRBJ1-1; TRBD1 matches 9 bases. Trimming cost V 3 bases and J 7 bases; bases outside gene matches: 6. CDR3 size: 13 residues. The germline CDR1 and CDR2 sequences are SQVTM and ANQGSEA. CDR3 nucleotides: TGCAGCGTTGATACAGGGGGCGCGGGTGAAGCTTTCTTT. It encodes CSVDTGGAGEAFF.

This clone has just one count. V is TRBV6-5 and J is TRBJ1-1, with no clear D. In germline, CDR1 is MNHEY, CDR2 SVGAGI. The CDR3 covers 14 residues. V dropped 3 bases and J dropped 4 bases, with 12 bases sitting between them. This CDR3 is CASSYGVRSTEAFF. CDR3 nucleotide sequence: TGTGCCAGCAGTTATGGGGTGAGGAGCACTGAAGCTTTCTTT.

This clone has a single count. This chain links TRBV5-1 with TRBJ2-7; D might be TRBD2 (5 bases). CDR1 is SGHRS, CDR2 YFSETQ, per germline. V was cut by 5 bases and J by 6 bases, with 21 bases left in between. The CDR3 covers 15 residues. CDR3 DNA: TGCGCCAGCAGTCCCCCGGGATCTGGGCGTTTCGAGCAGTACTTC. Translation: CASSPPGSGRFEQYF.

This chain joins TRBV15 and TRBJ2-7, with TRBD2 matching over 14 bases. Trimming cost V 0 bases and J 7 bases; bases outside gene matches: 8. Per the germline V gene, CDR1 is LNHNV and CDR2 is YYDKDF (reference sequence). This CDR3 spans 17 amino acids. The CDR3 here is CATSRDLGLAGVSEQYF. The DNA of the CDR3 is TGTGCCACCAGCAGAGACCTGGGACTAGCGGGAGTTAGTGAGCAGTACTTC.

The CDR3 DNA reads as TGTGCCAGCAGTGAAGGGAAGGCGGGACTGTTTTTT. This gives the protein CASSEGKAGLFF. The chain is built from TRBV2 and TRBJ1-4; the D is unclear. The CDR3 has 12 residues. From germline, CDR1 is SNHLY and CDR2 FYNNEI. Trimming removed 1 base at V and 13 bases at J, with 10 bases between. The variable domain in full, completed from reference TRBV2 and TRBJ1-4, reads EPEVTQTPSHQVTQMGQEVILRCVPISNHLYFYWYRQILGQKVEFLVSFYNNEISEKSEIFDDQFSVERPDGSNFTLKIRSTKLEDSAMYFCASSEGKAGLFFGSGTQLSVL.

The chain employs TRBV28 and TRBJ2-3, with D possibly TRBD1 on 5 matching bases. Germline lookup yields CDR1 MDHEN and CDR2 SYDVKM. The germline V and J ends were trimmed by 2 bases and 0 bases, with 15 bases remaining between them. The CDR3 totals 17 residues. The CDR3 is CASSLTVPRQSTDTQYF. Written as DNA, the CDR3 is TGTGCCAGCAGTTTAACGGTCCCGCGACAGAGCACAGATACGCAGTATTTT.

This clone was picked up one time. This specimen includes other DNA sequences encoding the same CDR3. This chain links TRBV10-3 with TRBJ2-7; 11 bases agree with TRBD2. Per the germline V gene, CDR1 is ENHRY and CDR2 is SYGVKD. The CDR3 covers 14 residues. Unmatched junction bases numbered 4, after V lost 6 bases and J lost 3 bases. For the CDR3, the DNA is TGTGCCATCAGCGAAGGGACTAGCGGCTACGAGCAGTACTTC. This gives the protein CAISEGTSGYEQYF.

This clone was seen repeatedly, ten times or more. The V and J genes are TRBV9 and TRBJ2-7, with D hard to call. V was pared by 0 bases and J by 8 bases, with 12 bases between. The CDR3 length is 13 residues. Germline V gene data show CDR1 as SGDLS and CDR2 as YYNGEE. CDR3 region: CASSVEPRQKQYF. DNA for the CDR3: TGTGCCAGCAGCGTAGAGCCCAGGCAAAAGCAGTACTTC.

The V and J genes are TRBV19 and TRBJ2-1; D tentatively reads TRBD1 or TRBD2 (6 bases each). Germline assignment: CDR1 LNHDA and CDR2 SQIVND (reference sequence). V was clipped by 6 bases and J by 3 bases, with 15 bases between them. CDR3 length equals 15 residues. The CDR3 region has the DNA TGTGCCAGTAGCGGGGGCCCCTCTCACTACAATGAGCAGTTCTTC. Translating it yields CASSGGPSHYNEQFF.

The V and J genes are TRBV10-3 and TRBJ1-1; 9 bases align to TRBD1. CDR1 and CDR2 from the germline V gene are ENHRY and SYGVKD. The V gene end was trimmed by 6 bases and the J gene end by 3 bases; junction bases not matched to a gene: 2. The CDR3 has 13 residues. DNA for the CDR3: TGTGCCATCAGACAGGGGGCGGACACTGAAGCTTTCTTT. As protein: CAIRQGADTEAFF.

In DNA, the CDR3 is TGCAGCAGGTTGGAAGCTCAGATTAACTATGGCTACACCTTC. Amino acid sequence: CSRLEAQINYGYTF. This chain connects TRBV29-1 to TRBJ1-2; D is uncertain. The length of the CDR3 is 14 residues. Looked up from germline, CDR1 is SQVTM and CDR2 is ANQGSEA. Trimming took off 8 bases at V and 1 base at J, with 17 bases between the two ends.

This chain connects TRBV18 to TRBJ2-7; 9 bases agree with TRBD2. Germline V CDR1 and CDR2: KGHSH, LQKENI. There are 16 residues in the CDR3. J gave up 2 bases and V 3 bases, and 8 bases lay outside the gene matches. CDR3 coding DNA: TGTGCCAGCTCACCGATAGCGGGGGTAAACACCTACGAGCAGTACTTC. It is translated as CASSPIAGVNTYEQYF.

The gene calls are TRBV30 and TRBJ1-2; D perhaps matches TRBD1 (5 bases). The CDR3 runs to 12 residues. CDR1 and CDR2 (germline): GTSNPN, SVGIG (reference sequence). Deletions cut 5 bases from V and 8 bases from J, with 15 bases between. CDR3 DNA sequence: TGTGCCTGGTGGAAGCAGGGAGGGGGCTACACCTTC. Residues: CAWWKQGGGYTF.

Notes on this clone: A much larger clone is a single base away; this may be a read error. The sample has other DNA sequences that encode this CDR3 too. The chain carries TRBV7-9 and TRBJ2-7; D is unresolved. The germline V gene has CDR1 SEHNR and CDR2 FQNEAQ (reference sequence). V lost 3 bases to trimming and J lost 3 bases, with 6 bases between them. This CDR3 contains 12 residues. The CDR3 nucleotides are TGTGCCAGCAGCTTGGGGTTCTACGAGCAGTACTTC. Its translation: CASSLGFYEQYF.